The rows below give T cell receptor beta chains drawn from one sample of a study of T cell responses to AZD1222 COVID-19 vaccine. Clones were read by immunoSEQ multiplex PCR, and TCRdb kept only the in-frame ones, dropping some. The table lists about 96,000 clones, 80% to 90% of them singletons. The starting material was peripheral blood, obtained on day 0 of AZD1222 vaccination. The receptor set was obtained from an adult in good health. CDR3s include the opening cysteine and the closing phenylalanine or tryptophan. D genes are given only for firm matches. Expanded clones get a size class; other rows say once, few or many, or leave the size out.

TRBV30	TRBJ2-5	.	.	TGTGCCTGGACTCGAGGGGCGAATCAAGAGACCCAGTACTTC	CAWTRGANQETQYF
TRBV7-9	TRBJ1-1	.	.	TGTGCCAGCAGCTTCTCAGGTGAGAATGAAGCTTTCTTT	CASSFSGENEAFF
TRBV6-5	TRBJ1-1	.	.	TGTGCCAGCAGTTACTCACGACAGACTGAAGCTTTCTTT	CASSYSRQTEAFF
TRBV27	TRBJ1-6	TRBD1	.	TGTGCCAGCAGGGGACAGGGCCGTCAAGCCGGCGGGACACCCCTCCACTTT	CASRGQGRQAGGTPLHF
TRBV11-2	TRBJ1-6	.	.	TGTGCCAGCAGCTTAGGTGGGACGAAGAGTAATTCACCCCTCCACTTT	CASSLGGTKSNSPLHF
TRBV7-8	TRBJ1-6	.	.	TGTGCCAGCAGCCCGCCTGGGCAGGGTTTTAGGCAACCCCTCCACTTT	CASSPPGQGFRQPLHF
TRBV5-1	TRBJ1-1	TRBD1	.	TGCGCCAGCAGCCTGACAGGGGACACTGAAGCTTTCTTT	CASSLTGDTEAFF
TRBV18	TRBJ1-1	TRBD1	.	TGTGCCAGCTCACCCTCGGGACAGGCTAGCCCTGAAGCTTTCTTT	CASSPSGQASPEAFF
TRBV4-1	TRBJ1-2	TRBD1	.	TGCGCCAGCAGCCAAGATCGTACAGGACAGGGCCTTTACTATGGCTACACCTTC	CASSQDRTGQGLYYGYTF
TRBV5-1	TRBJ1-4	TRBD1	few	TGCGCCAGCAGCTTGGAAGGGGGCGGTGAAAAACTGTTTTTT	CASSLEGGGEKLFF
TRBV4-1	TRBJ1-3	TRBD1	.	TGCGCCAGCAGCAGAGGGACAGACTCTGGAAACACCATATATTTT	CASSRGTDSGNTIYF
TRBV28	TRBJ2-7	.	.	TGTGCCAGCAGTTTACCGTTCTACGAGCAGTACTTC	CASSLPFYEQYF
TRBV19	TRBJ1-5	.	once	TGTGCCAGTAGTGTTACAGGGTCTAGCAATCAGCCCCAGCATTTT	CASSVTGSSNQPQHF
TRBV3-1/TRBV3-2	TRBJ2-7	.	once	TGTGCCAGCAGCCAAGCGCCGGGAGACTCCTACGAGCAGTACTTC	CASSQAPGDSYEQYF
TRBV18	TRBJ1-6	.	.	TGTGCCAGCTCGAACAGGCTCCCGGGCGGCGAAGAAAATTCACCCCTCCACTTT	CASSNRLPGGEENSPLHF
TRBV10-2	TRBJ2-3	.	.	TGCGCCATTCAATCTAGCGCGACAGATACGCAGTATTTT	CAIQSSATDTQYF
TRBV29-1	TRBJ2-3	TRBD2	.	TGCAGCGTTGAAGCGGGGGGGCTCGGAGATACGCAGTATTTT	CSVEAGGLGDTQYF